Here is one TCR beta chain with its context. In its sample, this clone was seen once. The antigen this receptor binds is unknown. Within one base of it there is no much larger clone, and no base qualities were kept. From its cysteine to its phenylalanine, the CDR3 spans 15 amino acids. Only the CDR3 DNA stays, 45 bases, in frame from base 1. The germline V gene encodes CDR1 SGHTA and CDR2 FQGNSA. V and J are trimmed by 5 bases and 3 bases, and the gene matches miss 6 bases of the junction. Specimens classed as benign (UC-) were resected bladder lesions that contained no urothelial carcinoma. Bladder lesion specimens were collected at transurethral resection and stored at -80C. DNA was extracted from bladder specimens collected at transurethral resection. The TCR beta chain CDR3 region was sequenced with the immunoSEQ assay. Processing in the source paper ran as follows. For each specimen, T-cell fraction, clonal dominance and maximum TCR clone frequency were calculated. The immuneACCESS repertoire file appears here via TCRdb, limited to in-frame rearrangements. These files lack a portion of the clones; in checked studies, under half of the deficit traces to unresolved V genes, and the cause of the others is not known. V and J calls plus clone size are reproduced from that table; the DNA served to infer D and trimming. The sample includes under 2,500 clones, with 68% observed a single time. The biggest ten clones account for more than 14% of the sample.

These data come from a study of T cell repertoires in urothelial bladder cancer (dated by TCRdb to between 2019 and 2020). For the study in its entirety: Of the approximately 12 resected lesions, three were clinical stage cT0, three were cTa, three were cT1 and three were cT2 or greater. In the study, clonality of the TCR repertoire in bladder tumors was compared against clonality in benign bladder inflammation. A total of around 12 patients who had bladder lesions and were undergoing transurethral resection were prospectively identified. Eleven to twelve resected bladder lesions were studied, comprising urothelial carcinoma (UC+) and benign (UC-) specimens. Findings and caveats that apply to the study as a whole: Fewer T cells were found in urothelial carcinoma specimens than in benign specimens, with medians of about 5,000 and 25,000, respectively. The median percentage of tumor infiltrating lymphocytes was about 2% in carcinoma specimens and approximately 11% in benign specimens. In carcinoma specimens, one T-cell clone made up as much as 17% of infiltrating lymphocytes, versus over 1.5% in benign specimens.

Material for sequencing was bladder tissue. The sequence joins TRBV7-2 to TRBJ1-5, with 8 central nucleotides matching TRBD1. This receptor was obtained from a human donor with a benign inflammatory bladder lesion. CDR3 protein: CASSLQGGANQPQHF. The DNA reads as follows: TGTGCCAGCAGCCTACAGGGGGGGGCCAATCAGCCCCAGCATTTT.